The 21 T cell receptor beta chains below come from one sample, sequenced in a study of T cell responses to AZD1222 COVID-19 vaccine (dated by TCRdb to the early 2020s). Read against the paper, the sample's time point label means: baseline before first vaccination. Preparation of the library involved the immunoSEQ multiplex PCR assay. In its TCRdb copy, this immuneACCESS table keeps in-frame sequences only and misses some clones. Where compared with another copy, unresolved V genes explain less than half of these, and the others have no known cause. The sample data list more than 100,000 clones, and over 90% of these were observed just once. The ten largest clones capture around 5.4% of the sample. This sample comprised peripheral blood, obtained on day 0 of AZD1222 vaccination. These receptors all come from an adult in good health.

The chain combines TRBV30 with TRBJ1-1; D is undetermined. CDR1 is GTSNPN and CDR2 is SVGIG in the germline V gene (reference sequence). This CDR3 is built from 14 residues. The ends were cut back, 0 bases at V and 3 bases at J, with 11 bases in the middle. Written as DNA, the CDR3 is TGTGCCTGGAGTGTAATTGCGGGGTACACTGAAGCTTTCTTT. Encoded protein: CAWSVIAGYTEAFF.

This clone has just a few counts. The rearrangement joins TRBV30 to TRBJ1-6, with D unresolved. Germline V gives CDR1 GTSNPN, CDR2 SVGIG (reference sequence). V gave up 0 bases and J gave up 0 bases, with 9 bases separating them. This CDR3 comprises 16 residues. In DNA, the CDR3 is TGTGCCTGGAGTGTACCCCTCATCTCCTATAATTCACCCCTCCACTTT. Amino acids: CAWSVPLISYNSPLHF.

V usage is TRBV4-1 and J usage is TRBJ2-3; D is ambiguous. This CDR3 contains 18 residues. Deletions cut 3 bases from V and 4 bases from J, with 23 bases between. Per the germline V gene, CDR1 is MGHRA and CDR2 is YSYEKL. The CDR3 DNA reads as TGCGCCAGCAGCCAGCACCCCCAAGAGGTTCTCCTCGCAGATACGCAGTATTTT. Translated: CASSQHPQEVLLADTQYF.

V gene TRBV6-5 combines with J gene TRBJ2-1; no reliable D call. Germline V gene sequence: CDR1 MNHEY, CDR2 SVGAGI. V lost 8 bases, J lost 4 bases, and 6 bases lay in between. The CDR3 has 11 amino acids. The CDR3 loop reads CASQYYNEQFF. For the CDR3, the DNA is TGTGCCAGCCAATATTACAATGAGCAGTTCTTC.

CDR3 coding DNA: TGTGCCAGTAGTATAAGTGGACAACTCTATTTCGGCTACACCTTC. This encodes CASSISGQLYFGYTF. V is TRBV19 and J is TRBJ1-2, with TRBD1 as a possible D gene (5 bases). Germline loops: CDR1 LNHDA, CDR2 SQIVND (reference sequence). This CDR3 region has 15 residues. V lost 2 bases and J 8 bases, leaving 18 bases between the germline ends. Variable domain in full (rest from reference TRBV19 and TRBJ1-2): DGGITQSPKYLFRKEGQNVTLSCEQNLNHDAMYWYRQDPGQGLRLIYYSQIVNDFQKGDIAEGYSVSREKKESFPLTVTSAQKNPTAFYLCASSISGQLYFGYTFGSGTRLTVV.

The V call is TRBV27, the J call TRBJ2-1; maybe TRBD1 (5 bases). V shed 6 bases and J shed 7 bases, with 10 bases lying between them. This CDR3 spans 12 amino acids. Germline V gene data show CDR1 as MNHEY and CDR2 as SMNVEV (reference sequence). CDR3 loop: CASRIPGNEQFF. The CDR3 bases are TGTGCCAGCAGAATTCCAGGGAATGAGCAGTTCTTC.

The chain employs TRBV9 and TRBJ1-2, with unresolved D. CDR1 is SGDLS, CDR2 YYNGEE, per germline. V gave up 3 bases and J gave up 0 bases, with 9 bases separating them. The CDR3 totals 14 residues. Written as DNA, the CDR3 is TGTGCCAGCAGCGCTCACCGTACTAACTATGGCTACACCTTC. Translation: CASSAHRTNYGYTF. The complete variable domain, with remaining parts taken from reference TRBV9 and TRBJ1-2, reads DSGVTQTPKHLITATGQRVTLRCSPRSGDLSVYWYQQSLDQGLQFLIQYYNGEERAKGNILERFSAQQFPDLHSELNLSSLELGDSALYFCASSAHRTNYGYTFGSGTRLTVV.

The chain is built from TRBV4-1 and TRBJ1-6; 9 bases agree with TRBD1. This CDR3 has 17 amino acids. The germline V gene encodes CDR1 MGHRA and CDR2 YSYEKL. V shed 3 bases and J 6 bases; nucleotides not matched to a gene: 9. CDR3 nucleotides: TGCGCCAGCAGCCATCCGATTTCGGGACAGGGTAATTCACCCCTCCACTTT. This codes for CASSHPISGQGNSPLHF.

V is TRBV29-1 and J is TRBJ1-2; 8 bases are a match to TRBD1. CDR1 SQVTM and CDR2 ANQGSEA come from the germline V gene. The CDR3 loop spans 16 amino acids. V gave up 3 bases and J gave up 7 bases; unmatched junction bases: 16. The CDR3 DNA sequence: TGCAGCGTTGACGGCGGGGGCAGGGGGCGGAATTTTGGCTACACCTTC. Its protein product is CSVDGGGRGRNFGYTF. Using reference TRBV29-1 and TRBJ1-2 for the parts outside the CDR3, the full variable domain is SAVISQKPSRDICQRGTSLTIQCQVDSQVTMMFWYRQQPGQSLTLIATANQGSEATYESGFVIDKFPISRPNLTFSTLTVSNMSPEDSSIYLCSVDGGGRGRNFGYTFGSGTRLTVV.

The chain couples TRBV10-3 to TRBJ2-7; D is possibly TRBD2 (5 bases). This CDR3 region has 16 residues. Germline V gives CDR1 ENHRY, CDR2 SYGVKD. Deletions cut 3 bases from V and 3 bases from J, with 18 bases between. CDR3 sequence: CAISEPGEGGDYEQYF. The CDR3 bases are TGTGCCATCAGTGAACCCGGTGAGGGTGGCGACTACGAGCAGTACTTC.

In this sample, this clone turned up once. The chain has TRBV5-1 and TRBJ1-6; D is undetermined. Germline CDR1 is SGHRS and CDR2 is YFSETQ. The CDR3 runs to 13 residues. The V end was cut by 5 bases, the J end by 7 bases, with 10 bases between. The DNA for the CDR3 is TGCGCCAGCAGGGAGGATCCCAATTCACCCCTCCACTTT. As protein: CASREDPNSPLHF.

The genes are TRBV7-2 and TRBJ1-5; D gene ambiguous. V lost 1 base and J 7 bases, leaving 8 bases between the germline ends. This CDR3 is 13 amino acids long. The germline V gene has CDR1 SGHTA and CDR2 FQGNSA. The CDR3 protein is CASSLGYDQPQHF. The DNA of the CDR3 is TGTGCCAGCAGCTTAGGTTATGACCAGCCCCAGCATTTT.

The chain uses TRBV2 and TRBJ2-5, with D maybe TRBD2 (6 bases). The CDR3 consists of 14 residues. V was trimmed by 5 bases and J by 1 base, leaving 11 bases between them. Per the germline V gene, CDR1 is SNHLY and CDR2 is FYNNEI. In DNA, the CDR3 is TGTGCCAGCAGTTTAGCGGACCTCCAAGAGACCCAGTACTTC. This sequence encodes CASSLADLQETQYF.

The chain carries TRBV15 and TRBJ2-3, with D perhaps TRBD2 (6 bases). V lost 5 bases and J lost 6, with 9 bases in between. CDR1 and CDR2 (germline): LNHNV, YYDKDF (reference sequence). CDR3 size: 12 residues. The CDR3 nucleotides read TGTGCCACCAGCGGGACTTGGGATACGCAGTATTTT. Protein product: CATSGTWDTQYF.

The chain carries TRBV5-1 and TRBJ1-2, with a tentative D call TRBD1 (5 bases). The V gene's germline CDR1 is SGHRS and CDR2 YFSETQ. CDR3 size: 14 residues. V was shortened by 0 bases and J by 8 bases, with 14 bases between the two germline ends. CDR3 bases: TGCGCCAGCAGCTTGGAAGGGGTCGCCTCAGGCTACACCTTC. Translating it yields CASSLEGVASGYTF.

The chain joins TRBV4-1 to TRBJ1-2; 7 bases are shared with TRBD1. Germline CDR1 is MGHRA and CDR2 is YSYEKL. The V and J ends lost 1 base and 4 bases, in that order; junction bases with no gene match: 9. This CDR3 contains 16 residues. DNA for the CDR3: TGCGCCAGCAGCCAAGGCGGTGAGGGGGCGGCCTATGGCTACACCTTC. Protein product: CASSQGGEGAAYGYTF.

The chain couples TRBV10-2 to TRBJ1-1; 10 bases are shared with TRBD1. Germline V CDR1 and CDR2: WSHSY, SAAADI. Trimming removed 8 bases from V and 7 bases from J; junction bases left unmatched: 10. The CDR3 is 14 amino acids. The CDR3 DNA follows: TGCGCCAGCCGTCCGACAGGGGGCAACGGTGAAGCTTTCTTT. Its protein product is CASRPTGGNGEAFF.

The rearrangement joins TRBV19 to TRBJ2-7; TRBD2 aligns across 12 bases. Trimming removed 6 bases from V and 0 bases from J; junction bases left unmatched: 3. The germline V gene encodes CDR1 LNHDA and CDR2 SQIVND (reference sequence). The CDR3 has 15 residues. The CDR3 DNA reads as TGTGCCAGTAGGAAGACTAGCGGGAGCTCCTACGAGCAGTACTTC. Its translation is CASRKTSGSSYEQYF.

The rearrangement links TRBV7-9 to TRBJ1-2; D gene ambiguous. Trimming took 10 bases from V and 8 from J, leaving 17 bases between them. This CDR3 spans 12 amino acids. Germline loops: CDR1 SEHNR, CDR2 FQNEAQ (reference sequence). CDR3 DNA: TGTGCCATCGTTACCCCCGAGGGCGGCTACACCTTC. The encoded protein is CAIVTPEGGYTF.

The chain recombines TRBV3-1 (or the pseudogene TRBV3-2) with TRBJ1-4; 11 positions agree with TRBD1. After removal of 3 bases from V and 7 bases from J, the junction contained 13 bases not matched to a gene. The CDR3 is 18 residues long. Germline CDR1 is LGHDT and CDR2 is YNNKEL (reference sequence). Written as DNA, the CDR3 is TGTGCCAGCAGCCAGGTCGGACAGGGGGCGCTTAGGGTTGAAAAACTGTTTTTT. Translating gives CASSQVGQGALRVEKLFF.

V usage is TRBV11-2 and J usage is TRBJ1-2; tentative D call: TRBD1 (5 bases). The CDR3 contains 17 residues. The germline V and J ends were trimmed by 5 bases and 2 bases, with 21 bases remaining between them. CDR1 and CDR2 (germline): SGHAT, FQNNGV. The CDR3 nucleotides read TGTGCCAGCAGCCGTCCTGGACGGTTGGGGGGGAACTATGGCTACACCTTC. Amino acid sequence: CASSRPGRLGGNYGYTF.